These 13 T cell receptor beta chains originate from one sample sequenced in a study of healthy donors' naive CD4 and CD8 T cells. Starting from roughly 0.55 ug of total RNA, TCR libraries were made with linear amplification. TCRdb reprocessed the reads with MiXCR, giving one entry per CDR3 protein. Of about 180,000 distinct CDR3 sequences listed, nearly 75% are singletons. The material sequenced was naive CD4+ and CD8+ T cells sorted from blood, pooled from several donors. Receptor source: a pool of human donors in good health; the sample pools cells from several healthy donors.

The chain joins TRBV29-1 to TRBJ2-1; unclear D gene. Trimming removed 2 bases from V and 7 bases from J, with 12 bases in between. This CDR3 is 13 amino acids long. Germline CDR1 reads SQVTM; CDR2 reads ANQGSEA. The CDR3 nucleotides are TGCAGCGTTGAATACGGCCGGTCGAATGAGCAGTTCTTC. The encoded protein is CSVEYGRSNEQFF.

The rearrangement uses TRBV20-1 and TRBJ1-1; D is possibly TRBD1 (5 bases). Germline CDR1 and CDR2: DFQATT and SNEGSKA (reference sequence). This CDR3 region has 16 residues. V was trimmed by 3 bases and J by 1 base, leaving 18 bases between them. The CDR3 loop is CSASWSLAGRNTEAFF. DNA of the CDR3: TGCAGTGCTAGCTGGTCCCTGGCAGGGCGGAACACTGAAGCTTTCTTT.

A word on this clonotype: The junction differs from germline at one of its ends, possibly a read error. The chain links TRBV29-1 to TRBJ2-7; D assignment may be TRBD1 or TRBD2 (5 bases each). There are 11 residues in the CDR3. Germline V gives CDR1 SQVTM, CDR2 ANQGSEA. For the CDR3, the DNA is TGCAGCGTCCCGGGACGGGATGAGCAGTACTTT. Its translation is CSVPGRDEQYF.

This chain connects TRBV2 to TRBJ2-7; TRBD1 matches 9 bases. Per germline, CDR1 SNHLY and CDR2 FYNNEI. This CDR3 contains 15 residues. Trimming took 8 bases from V and 3 from J; bases not matched to a gene: 11. The DNA of the CDR3 is TGTGCCAGCGGTAAGGACAGGGGTGCGGTCTACGAGCAGTACTTC. It specifies CASGKDRGAVYEQYF.

This chain connects TRBV29-1 to TRBJ2-1, with D possibly being TRBD1 (6 bases). Germline CDR1 is SQVTM and CDR2 is ANQGSEA. V lost 3 bases and J lost 3, with 9 bases in between. The CDR3 contains 13 residues. This CDR3 is CSVDRGRYNEQFF. The CDR3, as DNA: TGCAGCGTTGACAGGGGACGCTACAATGAGCAGTTCTTC.

This clonotype was seen more than once but under ten times. The rearrangement uses TRBV6-6 and TRBJ2-1; D unresolved. The CDR3 extends over 11 amino acids. Trimming cost V 7 bases and J 6 bases, with 7 bases left between them. Germline CDR1 and CDR2: MNHNY and SVGAGI (reference sequence). The CDR3 spells CASIYSNEQFF. CDR3 DNA sequence: TGTGCCAGCATCTACAGCAATGAGCAGTTCTTC.

V gene TRBV29-1 combines with J gene TRBJ1-1, with a weak D call TRBD1 (5 bases). In germline, CDR1 is SQVTM, CDR2 ANQGSEA. V was clipped by 4 bases and J by 5 bases, with 11 bases between them. The CDR3 has 12 amino acids. For the CDR3, the DNA is TGCAGCGTTGGCGGGGGTTTGACTGAAGCTTTCTTT. The encoded protein is CSVGGGLTEAFF.

This clonotype has only a few counts. The chain joins TRBV29-1 to TRBJ1-1, with D possibly matching TRBD1 (5 bases). The germline CDR1 and CDR2 sequences are SQVTM and ANQGSEA. The CDR3 is 15 residues long. Trimming stripped 3 bases from V and 4 bases from J, with 18 bases between. In DNA, the CDR3 is TGCAGCGTTGACTCTGGCGGGGCCCTTCTCACTGAAGCTTTCTTT. It codes for CSVDSGGALLTEAFF.

Regarding this clonotype: A junction end diverges from the germline sequence, so it may reflect a read error. The genes are TRBV12-3 or TRBV12-4 and TRBJ2-1; D unresolved. The CDR3 contains 13 residues. CDR3 sequence: CASSPPTSNQQFF. The CDR3 DNA reads TGTGCCAGCAGCCCCCCTACTTCCAATCAGCAGTTCTTC.

This clonotype is a singleton in its sample. The CDR3 loop is CASSREYEQYF. CDR3 coding DNA: TGTGCCAGCAGCCGAGAGTACGAGCAGTACTTC. This chain links TRBV7-8 with TRBJ2-7, with unresolved D. Trimming pared 5 bases from V and 4 bases from J, leaving 6 bases between. In germline, CDR1 is SGHVS, CDR2 FQNEAQ. The CDR3 consists of 11 residues.

This sequence joins TRBV27 and TRBJ1-2; D unresolved. The CDR3 is 13 amino acids. CDR1 MNHEY and CDR2 SMNVEV come from the germline V gene (reference sequence). Trimming cost V 5 bases and J 8 bases, with 15 bases left between them. In DNA form, the CDR3 reads TGTGCCAGCAGTGACGTGCTTACGGGCGGCTACACCTTC. It encodes CASSDVLTGGYTF.

The chain links TRBV6-5 to TRBJ1-2; D unresolved. This CDR3 has 15 amino acids. Germline V gives CDR1 MNHEY, CDR2 SVGAGI. Trimming removed 2 bases at V and 6 bases at J, with 16 bases between. The CDR3 coding sequence is TGTGCCAGCAGTTACAGAGGCAGAGCTTTTGATGGCTACACCTTC. This gives the protein CASSYRGRAFDGYTF.

The rearrangement joins TRBV28 to TRBJ2-5; no reliable D call. CDR1 MDHEN and CDR2 SYDVKM come from the germline V gene. The CDR3 runs to 15 residues. V was pared by 2 bases and J by 4 bases, with 14 bases between. The CDR3 nucleotides are TGTGCCAGCAGTTTACGTTTAGGGAAGGGAGAGACCCAGTACTTC. Protein sequence: CASSLRLGKGETQYF.